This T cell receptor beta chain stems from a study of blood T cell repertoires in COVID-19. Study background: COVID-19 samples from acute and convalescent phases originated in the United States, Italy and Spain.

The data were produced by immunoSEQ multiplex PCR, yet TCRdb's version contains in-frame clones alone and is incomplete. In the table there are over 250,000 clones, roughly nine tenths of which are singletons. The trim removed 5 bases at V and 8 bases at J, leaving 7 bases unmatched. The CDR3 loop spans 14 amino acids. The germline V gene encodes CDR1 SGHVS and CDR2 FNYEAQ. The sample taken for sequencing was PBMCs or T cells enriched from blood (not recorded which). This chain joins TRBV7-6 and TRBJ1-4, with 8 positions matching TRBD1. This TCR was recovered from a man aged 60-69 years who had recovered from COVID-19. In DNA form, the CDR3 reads TGTGCCAGCAGCCTGACAGGGGTAGGAGAAAAACTGTTTTTT. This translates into CASSLTGVGEKLFF.